Below are 10 T cell receptor beta chains sequenced from a single sample in a study of T cells in Graves' hyperthyroidism and ophthalmopathy. Amplified regions were TCR beta CDR3 sequences from RNA transcripts. The HTBI primer set was used in a first-round RT-PCR of the TCR CDR3. TCRdb reanalysed the multiplex PCR reads using MiXCR and keeps one entry per CDR3 protein. The data show 600,000 to 700,000 distinct CDR3 sequences, roughly 14% seen once. Sequences were obtained from blood. Every receptor here comes from a woman aged 35 to 49 with Graves' ophthalmopathy.

This clonotype was counted a few times. The chain joins TRBV25-1 to TRBJ2-7; D perhaps matches TRBD2 (6 bases). The ends were cut back, 8 bases at V and 4 bases at J, with 21 bases in the middle. Germline CDR1 reads MGHDK; CDR2 reads SYGVNS. The length of the CDR3 is 15 residues. The CDR3 here is CASEPFGGPLYEQYF. In nucleotides, the CDR3 is TGTGCCAGCGAACCCTTCGGGGGACCCTTATACGAGCAGTACTTC.

This clonotype was detected many times. The chain is built from TRBV28 and TRBJ1-5, with a possible D match to TRBD1 (5 bases). This CDR3 is built from 15 residues. The ends were cut back, 2 bases at V and 1 base at J, with 9 bases in the middle. Germline loops: CDR1 MDHEN, CDR2 SYDVKM. CDR3 amino acids: CASSLTGQSNQPQHF. The CDR3 nucleotides read TGTGCCAGCAGTTTAACAGGTCAAAGCAATCAGCCCCAGCATTTT.

Many counts were recorded for this clonotype. The chain employs TRBV12-3 or TRBV12-4 and TRBJ2-5; tentatively, D is TRBD1 (6 bases). The CDR3 is 13 amino acids. V was shortened by 6 bases and J by 0 bases, with 8 bases between the two germline ends. CDR3 amino acids: CASSRDNQETQYF. In DNA, the CDR3 is TGTGCCAGCAGCCGGGACAACCAAGAGACCCAGTACTTC.

This clonotype was counted ten times or more. The chain links TRBV30 to TRBJ1-2; no reliable D call. This CDR3 has 14 residues. Trimming took 2 bases from V and 2 from J, leaving 12 bases between them. Germline lookup yields CDR1 GTSNPN and CDR2 SVGIG (reference sequence). CDR3: CAWSLGQTNYGYTF. For the CDR3, the DNA is TGTGCCTGGAGTCTGGGCCAGACAAACTATGGCTACACCTTC.

This clonotype was seen ten or more times. The rearrangement uses TRBV25-1 and TRBJ1-1, with D perhaps matching TRBD1 (5 bases). Trimming stripped 4 bases from V and 0 bases from J, with 9 bases between. Per germline, CDR1 MGHDK and CDR2 SYGVNS. CDR3 size: 14 residues. Written as DNA, the CDR3 is TGTGCCAGCAGTGCCCCGGGACTGAACACTGAAGCTTTCTTT. It is translated as CASSAPGLNTEAFF.

This clonotype was recorded at least ten times. The genes are TRBV7-2 and TRBJ1-3; D unclear. The CDR3 runs to 15 residues. V was clipped by 5 bases and J by 0 bases, with 11 bases between them. CDR1 is SGHTA, CDR2 FQGNSA, per germline. Here the CDR3 reads CASSPYKSSGNTIYF. The CDR3 nucleotides read TGTGCCAGCAGCCCATACAAGAGCTCTGGAAACACCATATATTTT.

As to this clonotype: One base away lies a much larger clone, so this may be a sequencing read error. The CDR3 sequence: CASSEAHGDGYVF. The CDR3 DNA sequence: TGTGCCAGCAGTGAAGCGCACGGGGACGGCTACGTCTTC. This rearrangement joins TRBV2 to TRBJ1-2, with D possibly matching TRBD1 (5 bases). CDR1 is SNHLY, CDR2 FYNNEI, per germline. The CDR3 consists of 13 residues.

This clonotype was recorded many times. The genes are TRBV12-5 and TRBJ1-1; weak D call: TRBD1 (5 bases). The V end lost 0 bases, the J end lost 5 bases, and 10 bases lay between the germline ends. Germline V gene data show CDR1 as LGHNT and CDR2 as FRNRAP. This CDR3 spans 14 amino acids. The CDR3 DNA reads TGTGCTAGTGGTTTGGTACTGAGGGGAACTGAAGCTTTCTTT. It translates to CASGLVLRGTEAFF. The variable domain in full, with the rest retrieved from reference TRBV12-5 and TRBJ1-1, is DARVTQTPRHKVTEMGQEVTMRCQPILGHNTVFWYRQTMMQGLELLAYFRNRAPLDDSGMPKDRFSAEMPDATLATLKIQPSEPRDSAVYFCASGLVLRGTEAFFGQGTRLTVV.

This clonotype was counted many times. The J gene is TRBJ2-7, the V gene TRBV28; 7 bases line up with TRBD1. With 2 bases clipped from V and 3 bases from J, the junction kept 4 bases outside the gene matches. This CDR3 spans 14 amino acids. Germline CDR1 reads MDHEN; CDR2 reads SYDVKM. The CDR3 DNA reads TGTGCCAGCAGTTTAACAGGGGTGAACTACGAGCAGTACTTC. Translated, it gives CASSLTGVNYEQYF.

The chain is built from TRBV15 and TRBJ2-5; D is undetermined. Germline loops: CDR1 LNHNV, CDR2 YYDKDF (reference sequence). Trimming stripped 3 bases from V and 0 bases from J, with 5 bases between. The CDR3 extends over 13 amino acids. Written as DNA, the CDR3 is TGTGCCACCAGCAGTGGAGACCAAGAGACCCAGTACTTC. Protein: CATSSGDQETQYF.